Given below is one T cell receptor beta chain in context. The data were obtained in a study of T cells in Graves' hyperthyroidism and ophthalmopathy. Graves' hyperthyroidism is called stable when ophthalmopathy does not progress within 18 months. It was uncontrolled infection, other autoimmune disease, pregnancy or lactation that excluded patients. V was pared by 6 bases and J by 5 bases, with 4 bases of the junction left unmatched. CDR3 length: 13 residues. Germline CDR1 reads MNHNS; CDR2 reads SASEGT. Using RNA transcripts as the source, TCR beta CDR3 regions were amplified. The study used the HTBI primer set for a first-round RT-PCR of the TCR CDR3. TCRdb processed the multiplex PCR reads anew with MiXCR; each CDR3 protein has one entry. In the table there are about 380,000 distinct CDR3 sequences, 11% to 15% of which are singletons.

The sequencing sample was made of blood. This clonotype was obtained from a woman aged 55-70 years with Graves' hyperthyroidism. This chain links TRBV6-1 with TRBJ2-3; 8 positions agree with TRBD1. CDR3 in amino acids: CASREQGGDTQYF. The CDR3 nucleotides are TGTGCCAGCAGGGAACAGGGGGGAGATACGCAGTATTTT.